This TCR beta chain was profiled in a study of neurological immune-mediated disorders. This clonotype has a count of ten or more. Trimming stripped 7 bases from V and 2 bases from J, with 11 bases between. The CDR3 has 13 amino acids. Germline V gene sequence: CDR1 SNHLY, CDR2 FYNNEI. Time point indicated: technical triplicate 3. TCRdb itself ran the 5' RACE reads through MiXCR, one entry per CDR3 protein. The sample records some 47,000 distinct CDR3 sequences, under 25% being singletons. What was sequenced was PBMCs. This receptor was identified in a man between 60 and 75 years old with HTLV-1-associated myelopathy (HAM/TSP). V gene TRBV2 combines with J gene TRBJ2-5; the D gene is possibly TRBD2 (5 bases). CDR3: CASKPPGQETQYF. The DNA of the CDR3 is TGTGCCAGCAAGCCGCCGGGGCAAGAGACCCAGTACTTC.